One and the same sample provided the 30 T cell receptor beta chains below, sequenced in a study of PD-1 blockade in classical Hodgkin lymphoma. The table came from immunoSEQ multiplex PCR; TCRdb's copy has only in-frame clones and leaves some out. The table has 30,000 or so clones, about four fifths seen once. Time point of the sample: cycle 4 day 1 (C4D1), after 6 weeks of nivolumab. Patients all relapsed after autologous stem cell transplantation, and there was variation in brentuximab vedotin exposure. The sample here was peripheral blood mononuclear cells (PBMCs), taken before the fourth cycle of nivolumab. The receptor set was obtained from a human donor with classical Hodgkin lymphoma.

This chain connects TRBV7-3 to TRBJ2-3; a possible D gene is TRBD2 (6 bases). Trimming removed 2 bases at V and 1 base at J, with 10 bases between. The length of the CDR3 is 15 residues. Germline CDR1 SGHTA, CDR2 FQGTGA. The CDR3 loop reads CASSLGGARTDTQYF. Written as DNA, the CDR3 is TGTGCCAGCAGCTTAGGAGGGGCCCGCACAGATACGCAGTATTTT.

CDR3 bases: TGCGCCAGCAGCCCGGGACTAGCGGCACAAGAGACCCAGTACTTC. Protein product: CASSPGLAAQETQYF. The chain is built from TRBV5-1 and TRBJ2-5; 11 positions match TRBD2. Germline CDR1 is SGHRS and CDR2 is YFSETQ. The CDR3 consists of 15 residues. Unmatched junction bases numbered 4, after V lost 4 bases and J lost 2 bases.

The chain uses TRBV7-2 and TRBJ2-7; D is undetermined. Trimming cost V 2 bases and J 5 bases, with 10 bases left between them. From germline, CDR1 is SGHTA and CDR2 FQGNSA. CDR3 length equals 13 residues. For the CDR3, the DNA is TGTGCCAGCAGCTTAATCGTACAGAACGAGCAGTACTTC. Translated, it gives CASSLIVQNEQYF.

This clone has a handful of counts. The V and J genes are TRBV19 and TRBJ1-1; D may be TRBD1 (5 bases). Trimming shortened V by 2 bases and J by 2 bases, and 15 bases separated the two germline ends. The CDR3 totals 16 residues. Germline assignment: CDR1 LNHDA and CDR2 SQIVND (reference sequence). Written as DNA, the CDR3 is TGTGCCAGTAGTATAAGGGGAGGGGCTCGAAACACTGAAGCTTTCTTT. Protein: CASSIRGGARNTEAFF.

The V and J genes are TRBV28 and TRBJ2-1, with 8 bases lining up with TRBD2. CDR1 MDHEN and CDR2 SYDVKM come from the germline V gene. The junction had 5 bases not matched to a gene; V was cut back by 2 bases and J by 8 bases. The CDR3 length is 14 residues. The CDR3 DNA follows: TGTGCCAGCAGTTTAGCGGGAGGTCCGGATGAGCAGTTCTTC. Its translation is CASSLAGGPDEQFF.

On this clone: Other DNA variants within this sample encode the same CDR3. This rearrangement joins TRBV6-1 to TRBJ2-7; D is uncertain. The CDR3 covers 13 residues. Per germline, CDR1 MNHNS and CDR2 SASEGT. Deletions cut 3 bases from V and 0 bases from J, with 6 bases between. The CDR3 is CASSDGTSYEQYF. The DNA of the CDR3 is TGTGCCAGCAGTGATGGCACCTCCTACGAGCAGTACTTC.

The chain uses TRBV2 and TRBJ2-7; 10 bases fit TRBD2. The V gene end was trimmed by 7 bases and the J gene end by 5 bases; junction bases not matched to a gene: 5. CDR1 SNHLY and CDR2 FYNNEI come from the germline V gene. The CDR3 length is 13 residues. Written as DNA, the CDR3 is TGTGCCAGCACCTTAGCGGGAGGCCACGAGCAGTACTTC. It translates to CASTLAGGHEQYF.

This sequence joins TRBV18 and TRBJ1-1; no firm D call. This CDR3 is 15 amino acids long. Germline CDR1 is KGHSH and CDR2 is LQKENI. V was trimmed by 3 bases and J by 1 base, leaving 12 bases between them. The CDR3 DNA follows: TGTGCCAGCTCACCCCTCGAGAGTCAGAACACTGAAGCTTTCTTT. Amino acid sequence: CASSPLESQNTEAFF.

The rearrangement joins TRBV5-1 to TRBJ2-7, with D uncertain. V lost 0 bases and J 2 bases, leaving 6 bases between the germline ends. This CDR3 contains 13 residues. Germline V lookup: CDR1 SGHRS, CDR2 YFSETQ. The CDR3 sequence: CASSLGRTYEQYF. For the CDR3, the DNA is TGCGCCAGCAGCTTGGGACGGACCTACGAGCAGTACTTC.

The chain has TRBV10-1 and TRBJ2-1, with 7 bases that match TRBD2. Germline V CDR1 and CDR2: WNHNN, SYGVQD (reference sequence). The J segment lost 7 bases and the V segment lost 5 bases, leaving 11 bases of the junction unmatched. The CDR3 sequence is 15 residues long. CDR3 in DNA: TGCGCCAGCAGTAACGGCCGGGACTACCGTAATGAGCAGTTCTTC. Translation: CASSNGRDYRNEQFF.

This chain uses TRBV6-1 with TRBJ2-7; 7 bases align to TRBD1. After removal of 2 bases from V and 2 bases from J, the junction contained 12 bases not matched to a gene. Germline V gives CDR1 MNHNS, CDR2 SASEGT. This CDR3 contains 17 residues. The CDR3 DNA is TGTGCCAGCAGTGAAAGGCCCCCCCGACAGGGAACCTACGAGCAGTACTTC. The encoded protein is CASSERPPRQGTYEQYF.

The J gene is TRBJ2-3, the V gene TRBV11-2, with D unresolved. Germline values: CDR1 SGHAT, CDR2 FQNNGV. Trimming stripped 3 bases from V and 0 bases from J, with 10 bases between. The CDR3 consists of 15 residues. The CDR3 reads CASSFVLRSTDTQYF. The CDR3 bases are TGTGCCAGCAGCTTCGTGCTGCGGAGCACAGATACGCAGTATTTT.

V usage is TRBV28 and J usage is TRBJ1-5, with D uncertain. V gave up 11 bases and J gave up 0 bases, with 11 bases separating them. The CDR3 has 13 residues. Germline CDR1 and CDR2: MDHEN and SYDVKM. The DNA of the CDR3 is TGTGCCTGCCGGGAGCCTAGCAATCAGCCCCAGCATTTT. Translation gives CACREPSNQPQHF.

The chain has TRBV7-9 and TRBJ2-1; 13 bases fit TRBD2. The length of the CDR3 is 18 residues. Germline-derived CDR1 and CDR2 are SEHNR and FQNEAQ (reference sequence). V shed 0 bases and J 0 bases; nucleotides not matched to a gene: 2. DNA for the CDR3: TGTGCCAGCAGCTTAGCGGGACTAGCGGGGCCCTCCTACAATGAGCAGTTCTTC. Protein: CASSLAGLAGPSYNEQFF.

The V gene is TRBV30, the J gene TRBJ1-4; 10 bases match TRBD1. There are 17 residues in the CDR3. Germline V gene lookup returns CDR1 GTSNPN and CDR2 SVGIG (reference sequence). J was trimmed by 5 bases and V by 2 bases; bases with no gene match: 11. This CDR3 reads CAWSRQGALTGNEKLFF. The DNA of the CDR3 is TGTGCCTGGAGTCGACAGGGGGCGCTTACGGGGAATGAAAAACTGTTTTTT.

J is TRBJ2-2 and V is TRBV7-6; 10 bases map to TRBD1. Losses at the gene ends were 5 bases for V and 6 bases for J; bases not matched to a gene: 9. Germline-derived CDR1 and CDR2 are SGHVS and FNYEAQ. The length of the CDR3 is 16 residues. CDR3 region: CASSKTTDRGAGELFF. The DNA for the CDR3 is TGTGCCAGCAGCAAGACCACGGACAGGGGGGCCGGGGAGCTGTTTTTT.

By share, this clone ranks as medium-sized (0.01 to 0.1%). The gene calls are TRBV11-2 and TRBJ2-2, with no clear D. Trimming took off 0 bases at V and 4 bases at J, with 9 bases between the two ends. CDR3 length equals 15 residues. Germline V gives CDR1 SGHAT, CDR2 FQNNGV. CDR3 sequence reads: CASSLDRLGTGELFF. The DNA of the CDR3 is TGTGCCAGCAGCTTAGATCGATTGGGCACCGGGGAGCTGTTTTTT. The variable domain in full, with the rest retrieved from reference TRBV11-2 and TRBJ2-2, is EAGVAQSPRYKIIEKRQSVAFWCNPISGHATLYWYQQILGQGPKLLIQFQNNGVVDDSQLPKDRFSAERLKGVDSTLKIQPAKLEDSAVYLCASSLDRLGTGELFFGEGSRLTVL.

The chain couples TRBV19 to TRBJ2-1; no definite D call. CDR3 length: 11 amino acids. The germline gives CDR1 LNHDA, CDR2 SQIVND (reference sequence). V gave up 5 bases and J gave up 9 bases, with 8 bases separating them. DNA for the CDR3: TGTGCCAGTAGTCGGGCTGGTGAGCAGTTCTTC. This codes for CASSRAGEQFF. Drawing the rest from reference TRBV19 and TRBJ2-1, the complete variable domain is DGGITQSPKYLFRKEGQNVTLSCEQNLNHDAMYWYRQDPGQGLRLIYYSQIVNDFQKGDIAEGYSVSREKKESFPLTVTSAQKNPTAFYLCASSRAGEQFFGPGTRLTVL.

The genes are TRBV5-5 and TRBJ1-4; 7 nucleotides match TRBD1. Germline V CDR1 and CDR2: SGHKS, YYEKEE (reference sequence). The CDR3 length is 15 residues. J was trimmed by 5 bases and V by 3 bases; bases with no gene match: 7. The chain's CDR3 is CASSSTGQRNEKLFF. CDR3 coding DNA: TGTGCCAGCAGCTCCACGGGACAGAGGAATGAAAAACTGTTTTTT.

This clone was detected only once. The chain joins TRBV9 to TRBJ2-3; D is unclear. The ends were cut back, 0 bases at V and 1 base at J, with 6 bases in the middle. The CDR3 spans 14 residues. Germline V gene sequence: CDR1 SGDLS, CDR2 YYNGEE. CDR3 amino acids: CASSVGAGTDTQYF. CDR3 sequence (DNA): TGTGCCAGCAGCGTAGGGGCCGGCACAGATACGCAGTATTTT.

This chain uses TRBV27 with TRBJ1-6; perhaps TRBD1 as D (6 bases). Trimming left V 6 bases short and J 0 bases short, with 24 bases between. Germline-derived CDR1 and CDR2 are MNHEY and SMNVEV (reference sequence). This CDR3 is built from 20 residues. CDR3 residues: CASSSGQPGLLSSYNSPLHF. The CDR3 DNA is TGTGCCAGCAGCTCCGGACAGCCAGGCCTACTGAGCTCCTATAATTCACCCCTCCACTTT.

The chain's CDR3 is CASSPEGGGSTDTQYF. In DNA form, the CDR3 reads TGTGCCAGCAGTCCCGAAGGAGGGGGCTCCACAGATACGCAGTATTTT. The chain is built from TRBV28 and TRBJ2-3, with D tentatively TRBD1 (7 bases). V lost 5 bases, J lost 2 bases, and 17 bases lay in between. The germline gives CDR1 MDHEN, CDR2 SYDVKM. The length of the CDR3 is 16 residues.

The chain links TRBV6-5 to TRBJ1-5; 12 bases agree with TRBD1. V lost 6 bases, J lost 6 bases, and 3 bases stayed unmatched. Germline V gene data show CDR1 as MNHEY and CDR2 as SVGAGI. The CDR3 spans 14 residues. The CDR3, as DNA: TGTGCCAGCAGGGGACAGGGGGCGAGTCAGCCCCAGCATTTT. This translates into CASRGQGASQPQHF.

V is TRBV15 and J is TRBJ1-5; D ambiguous. CDR1 and CDR2 (germline): LNHNV, YYDKDF (reference sequence). The CDR3 is made up of 13 amino acids. The V end lost 2 bases, the J end lost 8 bases, and 10 bases lay between the germline ends. CDR3 sequence (DNA): TGTGCCACCAGCAGAACCATCCGGGAGCCCCAGCATTTT. This sequence encodes CATSRTIREPQHF.

The chain recombines TRBV28 with TRBJ2-3, with TRBD1 as a possible D gene (6 bases). The germline V gene encodes CDR1 MDHEN and CDR2 SYDVKM. Trimming removed 5 bases from V and 2 bases from J, with 11 bases in between. The CDR3 extends over 14 amino acids. CDR3 nucleotides: TGTGCCAGCAGTGGGGGCAGGGCCACAGATACGCAGTATTTT. It translates to CASSGGRATDTQYF. Complete variable domain (other parts from reference TRBV28 and TRBJ2-3): DVKVTQSSRYLVKRTGEKVFLECVQDMDHENMFWYRQDPGLGLRLIYFSYDVKMKEKGDIPEGYSVSREKKERFSLILESASTNQTSMYLCASSGGRATDTQYFGPGTRLTVL.

This chain connects TRBV18 to TRBJ2-1, with 11 bases aligning to TRBD2. Trimming at V came to 4 bases and at J to 9 bases, leaving 8 bases not matched to a gene. CDR3 size: 15 residues. CDR1 and CDR2 from the germline V gene are KGHSH and LQKENI. The CDR3 DNA follows: TGTGCCAGCTCACGGACTAGCGGGCCTTGGAGTGAGCAGTTCTTC. This sequence encodes CASSRTSGPWSEQFF.

This clone occurred once. The rearrangement links TRBV6-1 to TRBJ1-2; D is perhaps TRBD1 (5 bases). Germline V CDR1 and CDR2: MNHNS, SASEGT. There are 14 residues in the CDR3. Trimming left V 5 bases short and J 5 bases short, with 15 bases between. As DNA, the CDR3 is TGTGCCAGCAGTCAGGGCAGAACGTCTTATGGCTACACCTTC. Residues: CASSQGRTSYGYTF.

V and J are TRBV27 and TRBJ2-1, with 8 nucleotides matching TRBD1. This CDR3 is 17 amino acids long. Trimming took 5 bases from V and 0 from J; bases not matched to a gene: 9. Germline V gene data show CDR1 as MNHEY and CDR2 as SMNVEV (reference sequence). The CDR3 sequence is CASSPGGGGSSYNEQFF. CDR3 nucleotide sequence: TGTGCCAGCAGTCCAGGGGGCGGAGGGAGCTCCTACAATGAGCAGTTCTTC.

V is TRBV5-1 and J is TRBJ1-1; 10 bases agree with TRBD1. The CDR3 extends over 17 amino acids. In germline, CDR1 is SGHRS, CDR2 YFSETQ. V shed 0 bases and J 2 bases; nucleotides not matched to a gene: 7. The CDR3 sequence: CASSLAGTGVGNTEAFF. The CDR3 coding sequence is TGCGCCAGCAGCTTGGCCGGGACAGGGGTTGGAAACACTGAAGCTTTCTTT.

The CDR3 loop is CASSYSAVRYTEAFF. The CDR3 DNA follows: TGTGCCAGCAGTTACTCGGCGGTAAGGTACACTGAAGCTTTCTTT. V is TRBV6-5 and J is TRBJ1-1; no reliable D call. Trimming pared 0 bases from V and 3 bases from J, leaving 11 bases between. This CDR3 has 15 residues. CDR1 is MNHEY and CDR2 is SVGAGI in the germline V gene.